The 15 T cell receptor beta chains listed next were all sequenced from one sample in a study of cytomegalovirus exposure and HLA in healthy donors. Amplification used 60 Vbeta primers and 13 Jbeta primers. Sequencing was performed with immunoSEQ multiplex PCR; in TCRdb, only in-frame clones are kept and a portion is missing. Among under 150,000 clones listed, over 70% were seen once. Material: PBMCs. These receptors were obtained from a woman aged 35 to 49 in good health and CMV-seronegative.

This clone was detected only a few times. The chain is built from TRBV27 and TRBJ1-5; D is unclear. With 6 bases removed from V and 4 bases from J, the gap between germline ends came to 13 bases. The CDR3 has 14 amino acids. Germline V gene lookup returns CDR1 MNHEY and CDR2 SMNVEV (reference sequence). This CDR3 reads CASSPLGVNQPQHF. In DNA, the CDR3 is TGTGCCAGCAGCCCTTTAGGAGTGAATCAGCCCCAGCATTTT.

The rearrangement links TRBV5-6 to TRBJ2-1, with D tentatively TRBD2 (7 bases). Germline V CDR1 and CDR2: SGHDT, YYEEEE. Trimming took 2 bases from V and 4 from J, leaving 16 bases between them. CDR3 length equals 16 residues. CDR3 DNA sequence: TGTGCCAGCAGCTTAGGGGGGGGGAATACTTACAATGAGCAGTTCTTC. It specifies CASSLGGGNTYNEQFF.

This clone has just one count. The identical CDR3 is also encoded by other nucleotide sequences in the sample. The CDR3 sequence: CASSTGTDGYTF. The CDR3, as DNA: TGTGCCAGCAGTACCGGGACAGATGGCTACACCTTC. The chain combines TRBV6-6 with TRBJ1-2; 7 bases match TRBD1. The junction had 3 bases not matched to a gene; V was cut back by 5 bases and J by 6 bases. This CDR3 region has 12 residues. Germline CDR1 and CDR2: MNHNY and SVGAGI (reference sequence).

The chain joins TRBV18 to TRBJ2-7; 9 bases match TRBD1. V trimming: 2 bases; J trimming: 3 bases; junction bases outside the gene matches: 8. This CDR3 has 16 residues. CDR1 is KGHSH, CDR2 LQKENI, per germline. This CDR3 is CASSPALDRGIYEQYF. In nucleotides, the CDR3 is TGTGCCAGCTCACCAGCGCTTGACAGGGGGATCTACGAGCAGTACTTC.

V is TRBV6-1 and J is TRBJ1-2; 7 nucleotides match TRBD1. CDR3 length equals 14 residues. Germline-derived CDR1 and CDR2 are MNHNS and SASEGT. With 3 bases clipped from V and 4 bases from J, the junction kept 5 bases outside the gene matches. CDR3 nucleotide sequence: TGTGCCAGCAGTGAGCGCCGGGACAGCTATGGCTACACCTTC. Translated, it gives CASSERRDSYGYTF.

The CDR3 protein is CASTWTGGPGELFF. Written as DNA, the CDR3 is TGTGCCAGCACCTGGACAGGGGGTCCCGGGGAGCTGTTTTTT. The gene calls are TRBV6-5 and TRBJ2-2; 10 bases fit TRBD1. J was trimmed by 6 bases and V by 7 bases; bases with no gene match: 5. The CDR3 covers 14 residues. The V gene's germline CDR1 is MNHEY and CDR2 SVGAGI.

The chain recombines TRBV2 with TRBJ2-5; maybe TRBD2 (5 bases). The germline gives CDR1 SNHLY, CDR2 FYNNEI. The CDR3 covers 14 residues. With 4 bases removed from V and 5 bases from J, the gap between germline ends came to 14 bases. This chain's CDR3 is CASSGSGGRETQYF. CDR3 coding DNA: TGTGCCAGCAGTGGGAGCGGAGGTCGGGAGACCCAGTACTTC.

This clone was counted once. A junction end diverges from the germline sequence, so it may reflect a read error. The rearrangement joins TRBV2 to TRBJ2-2; 10 bases align to TRBD2. Per germline, CDR1 SNHLY and CDR2 FYNNEI. The CDR3 covers 16 residues. The CDR3 here is CASSDMGLANTGELFF. In DNA form, the CDR3 reads TGTGCCAGCAGTGATATGGGACTAGCGAATACCGGGGAGCTGTTTTTT.

V and J are TRBV7-6 and TRBJ2-2; D is possibly TRBD1 (6 bases). Trimming shortened V by 7 bases and J by 7 bases, and 25 bases separated the two germline ends. The CDR3 contains 17 residues. Germline lookup yields CDR1 SGHVS and CDR2 FNYEAQ. This CDR3 reads CASTQSPPRGPGGELFF. In DNA, the CDR3 is TGTGCCAGCACCCAAAGTCCCCCCAGGGGCCCGGGCGGGGAGCTGTTTTTT.

The V call is TRBV27, the J call TRBJ1-4; TRBD1 agrees at 8 bases. Germline CDR1 is MNHEY and CDR2 is SMNVEV (reference sequence). V lost 5 bases to trimming and J lost 8 bases; unmatched junction nucleotides: 4. This CDR3 is 13 amino acids long. In DNA form, the CDR3 reads TGTGCCAGCAGTCGACAGGGGCACGAAAAACTGTTTTTT. Amino acid sequence: CASSRQGHEKLFF.

Only a few counts were recorded for this clone. This rearrangement joins TRBV29-1 to TRBJ2-4; 8 nucleotides align to TRBD2. Looked up from germline, CDR1 is SQVTM and CDR2 is ANQGSEA. The CDR3 contains 12 residues. The V segment lost 7 bases and the J segment 8 bases; nucleotides outside the gene matches: 7. CDR3 sequence (DNA): TGCAGCGGTGCGGGAGGAGGAGACATTCAGTACTTC. This gives the protein CSGAGGGDIQYF.

The J gene is TRBJ2-1, the V gene TRBV5-1; D unresolved. CDR3 size: 14 residues. Germline-derived CDR1 and CDR2 are SGHRS and YFSETQ. Trimming shortened V by 6 bases and J by 8 bases, and 18 bases separated the two germline ends. As DNA, the CDR3 is TGCGCCAGCACCCTTGGCGGCATCGATGATGAGCAGTTCTTC. Translation: CASTLGGIDDEQFF.

The chain carries TRBV5-1 and TRBJ1-2; 9 nucleotides match TRBD1. The CDR3 contains 13 residues. The junction had 6 bases not matched to a gene; V was cut back by 4 bases and J by 8 bases. CDR1 is SGHRS, CDR2 YFSETQ, per germline. CDR3 sequence (DNA): TGCGCCAGCAGCAACGGACAGGGGTCGGGCTACACCTTC. This translates into CASSNGQGSGYTF.

The V gene is TRBV4-1, the J gene TRBJ2-3; D is perhaps TRBD1 (5 bases). Germline V CDR1 and CDR2: MGHRA, YSYEKL. This CDR3 spans 12 amino acids. Trimming stripped 4 bases from V and 6 bases from J, with 8 bases between. CDR3 loop: CASSPAGDTQYF. CDR3 sequence (DNA): TGCGCCAGCAGCCCCGCAGGGGATACGCAGTATTTT.

The chain carries TRBV6-6 and TRBJ2-1; TRBD2 matches 9 bases. With 4 bases clipped from V and 2 bases from J, the junction kept 6 bases outside the gene matches. The CDR3 length is 16 residues. Germline V gene lookup returns CDR1 MNHNY and CDR2 SVGAGI (reference sequence). CDR3 in amino acids: CASSSGRLAAYNEQFF. DNA for the CDR3: TGTGCCAGCAGTTCAGGCAGACTAGCGGCCTACAATGAGCAGTTCTTC.